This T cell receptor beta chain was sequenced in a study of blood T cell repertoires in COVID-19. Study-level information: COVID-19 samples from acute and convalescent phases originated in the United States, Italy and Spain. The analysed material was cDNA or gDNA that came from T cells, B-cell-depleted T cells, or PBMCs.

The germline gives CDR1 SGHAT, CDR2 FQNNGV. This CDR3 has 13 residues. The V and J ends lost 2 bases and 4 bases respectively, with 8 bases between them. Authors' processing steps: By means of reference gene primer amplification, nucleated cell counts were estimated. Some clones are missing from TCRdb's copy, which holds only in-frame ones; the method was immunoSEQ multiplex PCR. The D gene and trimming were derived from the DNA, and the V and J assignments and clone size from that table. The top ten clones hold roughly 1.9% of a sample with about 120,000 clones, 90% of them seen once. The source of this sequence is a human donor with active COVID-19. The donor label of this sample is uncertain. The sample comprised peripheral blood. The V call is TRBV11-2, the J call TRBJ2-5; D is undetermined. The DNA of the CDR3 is TGTGCCAGCAGCTTATTATTTTCAGAGACCCAGTACTTC. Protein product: CASSLLFSETQYF.